Listed here are 28 T cell receptor beta chains from one sample, sequenced in a study of shared clonotypes between healthy human individuals. Clones were read by immunoSEQ multiplex PCR, and TCRdb kept only the in-frame ones, dropping some. The sample includes about 600,000 clones, more than 95% of them seen just once. Sequences were obtained from naive CD4+ T cells sorted from blood. Specified subset: CD45RA+ positively selected. The origin of the receptors is a woman in her 30s in good health.

DNA of the CDR3: TGTGCCAGCAGTGAATTTGACTCTTACGAGCAGTACTTC. Translation: CASSEFDSYEQYF. The gene calls are TRBV6-1 and TRBJ2-5; D unresolved. The J call may be mistaken, given a closer DNA end match to TRBJ2-7. This CDR3 contains 13 residues. Germline CDR1 and CDR2: MNHNS and SASEGT.

The chain is built from TRBV11-2 and TRBJ2-3; D is tentatively TRBD1 or TRBD2 (6 bases each). With 1 base removed from V and 2 bases from J, the gap between germline ends came to 19 bases. This CDR3 region has 18 residues. The germline CDR1 and CDR2 sequences are SGHAT and FQNNGV. DNA for the CDR3: TGTGCCAGCAGCTTAGGCCGAGGGGGTAGCGGTAACACAGATACGCAGTATTTT. Protein: CASSLGRGGSGNTDTQYF.

This clone came up once. The rearrangement joins TRBV6-5 to TRBJ2-7, with 9 bases aligning to TRBD1. V trimming: 5 bases; J trimming: 4 bases; junction bases outside the gene matches: 3. Germline V gene sequence: CDR1 MNHEY, CDR2 SVGAGI. The CDR3 runs to 13 residues. The CDR3 bases are TGTGCCAGCAGTAACAGGGGGCGGTACGAGCAGTACTTC. Translating it yields CASSNRGRYEQYF.

The chain recombines TRBV28 with TRBJ2-4; TRBD2 matches 9 bases. Germline V gene sequence: CDR1 MDHEN, CDR2 SYDVKM. V lost 6 bases to trimming and J lost 3 bases; unmatched junction nucleotides: 15. CDR3 length: 18 residues. The CDR3 nucleotides are TGTGCCAGCAGCCAAGCGGGAGGAGCCAAATTCGGCAAAAACATTCAGTACTTC. Protein: CASSQAGGAKFGKNIQYF.

The chain couples TRBV29-1 to TRBJ2-3; 13 nucleotides align to TRBD2. CDR1 is SQVTM, CDR2 ANQGSEA, per germline. With 5 bases clipped from V and 5 bases from J, the junction kept 7 bases outside the gene matches. The CDR3 is made up of 15 amino acids. CDR3 region: CSVSRTSGRGDTQYF. The CDR3 nucleotides read TGCAGCGTTAGCAGGACTAGCGGGAGAGGAGATACGCAGTATTTT.

The CDR3 DNA reads as TGTGCCAGCAGTTTAACAGGGAGTGGCTACACCTTC. It translates to CASSLTGSGYTF. The rearrangement joins TRBV28 to TRBJ1-2, with D perhaps matching TRBD1 (6 bases). With 2 bases removed from V and 7 bases from J, the gap between germline ends came to 8 bases. There are 12 residues in the CDR3. In germline, CDR1 is MDHEN, CDR2 SYDVKM.

The rearrangement joins TRBV28 to TRBJ2-5; D might be TRBD1 (5 bases). There are 14 residues in the CDR3. Looked up from germline, CDR1 is MDHEN and CDR2 is SYDVKM. V was clipped by 6 bases and J by 5 bases, with 16 bases between them. The CDR3 coding sequence is TGTGCCAGCAGCACCCCCGCCTCAGGGGAGACCCAGTACTTC. As protein: CASSTPASGETQYF.

V and J are TRBV5-1 and TRBJ2-1, with TRBD2 matching 12 bases. The CDR3 covers 16 residues. Germline-derived CDR1 and CDR2 are SGHRS and YFSETQ. V trimming: 4 bases; J trimming: 8 bases; junction bases outside the gene matches: 10. CDR3 region: CASSIQTSGSPHEQFF. As DNA, the CDR3 is TGCGCCAGCAGCATACAGACTAGCGGGAGTCCCCATGAGCAGTTCTTC.

The chain has TRBV5-5 and TRBJ2-7; TRBD1 matches at 10 bases. This CDR3 region has 13 residues. V dropped 5 bases and J dropped 7; count of bases not matched to a gene: 6. Germline V gives CDR1 SGHKS, CDR2 YYEKEE (reference sequence). The CDR3 loop reads CASRWTGGYEQYF. The CDR3 nucleotides read TGTGCCAGCAGGTGGACAGGGGGTTATGAGCAGTACTTC.

V is TRBV4-1 and J is TRBJ2-1; D is unclear. The CDR3 length is 13 residues. Trimming stripped 4 bases from V and 7 bases from J, with 11 bases between. Germline CDR1 is MGHRA and CDR2 is YSYEKL. The CDR3: CASSRTAWNEQFF. In DNA, the CDR3 is TGCGCCAGCAGCCGAACCGCCTGGAATGAGCAGTTCTTC.

This clone was recorded once. The chain links TRBV19 to TRBJ1-4; tentatively, D is TRBD1 (5 bases). Germline-derived CDR1 and CDR2 are LNHDA and SQIVND (reference sequence). Trimming removed 3 bases from V and 2 bases from J, with 7 bases in between. The CDR3 has 14 amino acids. The CDR3 spells CASSIRVTNEKLFF. The CDR3 DNA reads as TGTGCCAGTAGTATCAGGGTCACTAATGAAAAACTGTTTTTT.

This chain connects TRBV5-4 to TRBJ2-5, with D unresolved. The V gene lost 4 bases and the J gene lost 4 bases, with 17 bases spanning the gap. Germline V gives CDR1 SGHNT, CDR2 YYREEE (reference sequence). This CDR3 is 15 amino acids long. CDR3 DNA: TGTGCCAGCAGCCCGGTCAACCCCACGGGAGAGACCCAGTACTTC. It is translated as CASSPVNPTGETQYF.

This chain joins TRBV27 and TRBJ1-2; D not resolved. Germline CDR1 MNHEY, CDR2 SMNVEV (reference sequence). This CDR3 contains 13 residues. V lost 6 bases and J 4 bases, leaving 12 bases between the germline ends. CDR3 coding DNA: TGTGCCAGCAGACCGACCAACTTCTATGGCTACACCTTC. This translates into CASRPTNFYGYTF.

In its sample, this clone was seen once. The chain combines TRBV6-5 with TRBJ2-3; 7 bases match TRBD2. V lost 6 bases to trimming and J lost 5 bases; unmatched junction nucleotides: 2. The CDR3 sequence is 12 residues long. Germline V gives CDR1 MNHEY, CDR2 SVGAGI. The CDR3 DNA reads TGTGCCAGCAGGGCTAGCGGAGATACGCAGTATTTT. This sequence encodes CASRASGDTQYF.

The J gene is TRBJ2-1, the V gene TRBV5-1; tentative D call: TRBD2 (6 bases). The ends were cut back, 6 bases at V and 5 bases at J, with 18 bases in the middle. The CDR3 runs 15 residues. Germline values: CDR1 SGHRS, CDR2 YFSETQ. The CDR3 is CASNLIPGAHNEQFF. In nucleotides, the CDR3 is TGCGCCAGCAACCTCATTCCGGGAGCGCACAATGAGCAGTTCTTC. The variable domain in full, completed from reference TRBV5-1 and TRBJ2-1, reads KAGVTQTPRYLIKTRGQQVTLSCSPISGHRSVSWYQQTPGQGLQFLFEYFSETQRNKGNFPGRFSGRQFSNSRSEMNVSTLELGDSALYLCASNLIPGAHNEQFFGPGTRLTVL.

The chain carries TRBV5-6 and TRBJ2-2; D is undetermined. The germline V gene has CDR1 SGHDT and CDR2 YYEEEE. The CDR3 contains 17 residues. Deletions cut 4 bases from V and 1 base from J, with 17 bases between. CDR3 DNA sequence: TGTGCCAGCAGCACCATCCAGGTCATCCGGAACACCGGGGAGCTGTTTTTT. It encodes CASSTIQVIRNTGELFF.

The V gene is TRBV28, the J gene TRBJ2-7; possibly TRBD2 for D (6 bases). Germline CDR1 MDHEN, CDR2 SYDVKM. This CDR3 is built from 15 residues. Trimming left V 6 bases short and J 0 bases short, with 15 bases between. The CDR3 region is CASSWDWGSSYEQYF. As DNA, the CDR3 is TGTGCCAGCAGCTGGGACTGGGGAAGCTCCTACGAGCAGTACTTC.

The chain is built from TRBV5-1 and TRBJ1-1; 8 nucleotides agree with TRBD1. Germline V gene lookup returns CDR1 SGHRS and CDR2 YFSETQ. V trimming: 4 bases; J trimming: 1 base; junction bases outside the gene matches: 6. The CDR3 has 15 amino acids. The CDR3 sequence: CASSHSTGANTEAFF. The CDR3 bases are TGCGCCAGCAGCCACTCGACAGGGGCGAACACTGAAGCTTTCTTT. Variable domain in full (rest from reference TRBV5-1 and TRBJ1-1): KAGVTQTPRYLIKTRGQQVTLSCSPISGHRSVSWYQQTPGQGLQFLFEYFSETQRNKGNFPGRFSGRQFSNSRSEMNVSTLELGDSALYLCASSHSTGANTEAFFGQGTRLTVV.

The chain joins TRBV6-6 to TRBJ1-2, with D maybe TRBD1 (6 bases). CDR1 is MNHNY and CDR2 is SVGAGI in the germline V gene (reference sequence). Deletions cut 6 bases from V and 2 bases from J, with 19 bases between. This CDR3 has 16 amino acids. The CDR3 is CASSPYTGTPNYGYTF. In DNA, the CDR3 is TGTGCCAGCAGCCCTTATACCGGGACACCGAACTATGGCTACACCTTC.

This sequence joins TRBV28 and TRBJ2-7; 14 bases fit TRBD2. Trimming removed 5 bases from V and 4 bases from J; junction bases left unmatched: 7. Germline loops: CDR1 MDHEN, CDR2 SYDVKM. The CDR3 spans 16 residues. The CDR3 DNA sequence: TGTGCCAGCAGTATCGGGACTAGCGGGAGTCGGTACGAGCAGTACTTC. Amino acid sequence: CASSIGTSGSRYEQYF.

The chain is built from TRBV5-6 and TRBJ1-2; no reliable D call. Germline V gene sequence: CDR1 SGHDT, CDR2 YYEEEE. Trimming pared 0 bases from V and 9 bases from J, leaving 15 bases between. The CDR3 loop spans 14 amino acids. The CDR3 is CASSLGIPGISYTF. The CDR3, as DNA: TGTGCCAGCAGCTTGGGGATCCCAGGCATTAGCTACACCTTC. Supplemented by reference TRBV5-6 and TRBJ1-2, the full variable domain reads DAGVTQSPTHLIKTRGQQVTLRCSPKSGHDTVSWYQQALGQGPQFIFQYYEEEERQRGNFPDRFSGHQFPNYSSELNVNALLLGDSALYLCASSLGIPGISYTFGSGTRLTVV.

The V call is TRBV19, the J call TRBJ1-4; D is uncertain. With 6 bases removed from V and 3 bases from J, the gap between germline ends came to 14 bases. The CDR3 is made up of 15 amino acids. Germline V gene data show CDR1 as LNHDA and CDR2 as SQIVND (reference sequence). In nucleotides, the CDR3 is TGTGCCAGTAGCCAAGGGAGTGGCGCTAATGAAAAACTGTTTTTT. Translation gives CASSQGSGANEKLFF.

V gene TRBV27 combines with J gene TRBJ1-5; D gene uncertain. The V gene's germline CDR1 is MNHEY and CDR2 SMNVEV (reference sequence). Trimming pared 6 bases from V and 9 bases from J, leaving 18 bases between. The CDR3 sequence is 14 residues long. CDR3 loop: CASRSSGGGGPQHF. The CDR3 coding sequence is TGTGCCAGCAGATCTAGTGGTGGAGGTGGGCCCCAGCATTTT.

This chain uses TRBV19 with TRBJ2-2; maybe TRBD2 (6 bases). V shed 3 bases and J shed 4 bases, with 9 bases lying between them. CDR3 length: 14 amino acids. Per the germline V gene, CDR1 is LNHDA and CDR2 is SQIVND (reference sequence). CDR3 loop: CASSIRESTGELFF. DNA of the CDR3: TGTGCCAGTAGTATTCGGGAGAGCACCGGGGAGCTGTTTTTT.

CDR3 DNA: TGTGCCAGCAGCTTAGGGGAACTAGCGGGAGGCCGAGGCACCGGGGAGCTGTTTTTT. This codes for CASSLGELAGGRGTGELFF. This sequence joins TRBV7-3 and TRBJ2-2; 12 bases match TRBD2. The CDR3 spans 19 residues. V lost 2 bases, J lost 4 bases, and 11 bases stayed unmatched. Germline assignment: CDR1 SGHTA and CDR2 FQGTGA.

This rearrangement joins TRBV5-1 to TRBJ2-7, with 9 nucleotides matching TRBD1. The J segment lost 0 bases and the V segment lost 4 bases, leaving 5 bases of the junction unmatched. The CDR3 has 15 residues. Germline CDR1 is SGHRS and CDR2 is YFSETQ. CDR3 sequence (DNA): TGCGCCAGCAGCACGTGGACAGGGGCCTCCTACGAGCAGTACTTC. Protein sequence: CASSTWTGASYEQYF.

This chain joins TRBV19 and TRBJ1-2; no definite D call. Germline CDR1 LNHDA, CDR2 SQIVND (reference sequence). The ends were cut back, 1 base at V and 5 bases at J, with 8 bases in the middle. CDR3 size: 13 residues. CDR3 nucleotides: TGTGCCAGTAGTATAGCGGAGCGTTATGGCTACACCTTC. Protein sequence: CASSIAERYGYTF. The full variable domain, its missing parts supplied by reference TRBV19 and TRBJ1-2, is DGGITQSPKYLFRKEGQNVTLSCEQNLNHDAMYWYRQDPGQGLRLIYYSQIVNDFQKGDIAEGYSVSREKKESFPLTVTSAQKNPTAFYLCASSIAERYGYTFGSGTRLTVV.

Only one count was recorded for this clone. The chain has TRBV19 and TRBJ2-5, with a possible D match to TRBD2 (7 bases). The CDR3 runs to 13 residues. In germline, CDR1 is LNHDA, CDR2 SQIVND (reference sequence). V was clipped by 2 bases and J by 5 bases, with 9 bases between them. The CDR3 nucleotides are TGTGCCAGTAGTATAAGGGGGGGGGAGACCCAGTACTTC. Translating gives CASSIRGGETQYF.